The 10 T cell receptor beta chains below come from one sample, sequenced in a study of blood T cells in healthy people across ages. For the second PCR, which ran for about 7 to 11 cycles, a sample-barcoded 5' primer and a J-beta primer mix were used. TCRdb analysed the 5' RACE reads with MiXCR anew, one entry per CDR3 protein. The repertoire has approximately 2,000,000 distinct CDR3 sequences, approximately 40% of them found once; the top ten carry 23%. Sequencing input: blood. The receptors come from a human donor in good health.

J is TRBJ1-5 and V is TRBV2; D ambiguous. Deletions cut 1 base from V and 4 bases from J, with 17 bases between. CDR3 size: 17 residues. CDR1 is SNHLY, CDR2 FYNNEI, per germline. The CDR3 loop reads CASSEVYRTTKNQPQHF. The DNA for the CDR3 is TGTGCCAGCAGTGAAGTGTATAGGACGACGAAAAATCAGCCCCAGCATTTT.

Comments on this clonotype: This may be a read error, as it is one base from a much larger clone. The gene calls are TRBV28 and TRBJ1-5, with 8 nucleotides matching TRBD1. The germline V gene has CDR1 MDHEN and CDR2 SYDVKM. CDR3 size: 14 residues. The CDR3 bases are TGTGCCGGCAGTTTATGGGACAGGAATCAGCCCCAGCATTTT. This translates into CAGSLWDRNQPQHF.

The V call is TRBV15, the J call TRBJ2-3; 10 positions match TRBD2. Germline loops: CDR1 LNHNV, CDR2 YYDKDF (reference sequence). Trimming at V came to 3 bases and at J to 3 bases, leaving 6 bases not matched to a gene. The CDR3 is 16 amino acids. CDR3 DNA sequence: TGTGCCACCAGCAGTCAGCGGGGGGGCCGTACAGATACGCAGTATTTT. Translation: CATSSQRGGRTDTQYF.

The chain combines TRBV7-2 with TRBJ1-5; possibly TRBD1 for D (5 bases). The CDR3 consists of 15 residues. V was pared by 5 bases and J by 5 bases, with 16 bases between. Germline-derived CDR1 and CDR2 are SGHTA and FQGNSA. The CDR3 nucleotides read TGTGCCAGCAGCCCCCGGCTAGGCAGGGATCAGCCCCAGCATTTT. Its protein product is CASSPRLGRDQPQHF.

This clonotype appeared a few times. The CDR3 reads CASSLGVTAFNEKLFF. CDR3 in DNA: TGTGCCAGCAGCTTAGGTGTGACGGCATTTAATGAAAAACTGTTTTTT. This sequence joins TRBV7-2 and TRBJ1-4; D ambiguous. Germline loops: CDR1 SGHTA, CDR2 FQGNSA. The germline V and J ends were trimmed by 1 base and 4 bases, with 13 bases remaining between them. The CDR3 consists of 16 residues. Variable domain in full (rest from reference TRBV7-2 and TRBJ1-4): GAGVSQSPSNKVTEKGKDVELRCDPISGHTALYWYRQSLGQGLEFLIYFQGNSAPDKSGLPSDRFSAERTGGSVSTLTIQRTQQEDSAVYLCASSLGVTAFNEKLFFGSGTQLSVL.

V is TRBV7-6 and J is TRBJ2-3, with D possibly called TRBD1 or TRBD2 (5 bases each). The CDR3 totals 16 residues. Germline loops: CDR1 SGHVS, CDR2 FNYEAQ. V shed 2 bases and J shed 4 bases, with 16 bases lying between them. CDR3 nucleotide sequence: TGTGCCAGCAGCTTAATGGGACGAGGTGAAGCAGATACGCAGTATTTT. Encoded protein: CASSLMGRGEADTQYF.

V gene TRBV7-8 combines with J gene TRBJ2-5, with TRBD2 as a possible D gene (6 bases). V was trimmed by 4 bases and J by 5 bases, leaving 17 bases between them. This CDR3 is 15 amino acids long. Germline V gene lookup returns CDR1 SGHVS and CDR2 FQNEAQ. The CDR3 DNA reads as TGTGCCAGCAGCTCGTACAGAGCAGGGAGGGAGACCCAGTACTTC. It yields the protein CASSSYRAGRETQYF.

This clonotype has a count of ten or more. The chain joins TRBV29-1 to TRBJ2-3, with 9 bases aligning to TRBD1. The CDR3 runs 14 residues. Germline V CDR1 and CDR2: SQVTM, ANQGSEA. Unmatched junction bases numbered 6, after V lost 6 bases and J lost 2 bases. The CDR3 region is CSVTGQGDTDTQYF. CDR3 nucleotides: TGCAGCGTAACGGGACAGGGCGACACAGATACGCAGTATTTT.

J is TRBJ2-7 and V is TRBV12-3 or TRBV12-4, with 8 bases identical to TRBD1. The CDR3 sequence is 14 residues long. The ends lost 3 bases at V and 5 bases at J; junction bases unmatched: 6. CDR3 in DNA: TGTGCCAGCAGTTTGTTAGACAGGGGACACGAGCAGTACTTC. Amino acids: CASSLLDRGHEQYF.

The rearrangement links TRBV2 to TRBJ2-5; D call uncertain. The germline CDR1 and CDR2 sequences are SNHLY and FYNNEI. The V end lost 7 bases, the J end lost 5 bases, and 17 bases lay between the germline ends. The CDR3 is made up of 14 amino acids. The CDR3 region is CASMNLVERETQYF. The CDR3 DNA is TGTGCCAGCATGAACCTGGTAGAAAGGGAGACCCAGTACTTC.